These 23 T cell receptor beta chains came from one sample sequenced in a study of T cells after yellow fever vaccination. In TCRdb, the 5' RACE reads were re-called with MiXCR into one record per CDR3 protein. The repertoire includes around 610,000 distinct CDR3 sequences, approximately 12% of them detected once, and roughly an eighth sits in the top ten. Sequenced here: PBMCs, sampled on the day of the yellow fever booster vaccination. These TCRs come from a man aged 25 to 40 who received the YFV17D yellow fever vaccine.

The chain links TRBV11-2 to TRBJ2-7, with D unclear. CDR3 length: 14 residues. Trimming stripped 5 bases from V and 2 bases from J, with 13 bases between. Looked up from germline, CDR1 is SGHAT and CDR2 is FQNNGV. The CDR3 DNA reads TGTGCCAGCAGCACTCCAGGAATTGCCTACGAGCAGTACTTC. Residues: CASSTPGIAYEQYF.

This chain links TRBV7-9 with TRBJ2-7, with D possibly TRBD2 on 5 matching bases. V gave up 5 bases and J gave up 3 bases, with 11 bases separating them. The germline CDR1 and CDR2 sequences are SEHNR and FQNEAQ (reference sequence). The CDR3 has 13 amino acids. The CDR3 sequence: CASSLTNGYEQYF. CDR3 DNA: TGTGCCAGCAGCCTGACTAACGGCTACGAGCAGTACTTC. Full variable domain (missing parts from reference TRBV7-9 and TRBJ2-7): DTGVSQNPRHKITKRGQNVTFRCDPISEHNRLYWYRQTLGQGPEFLTYFQNEAQLEKSRLLSDRFSAERPKGSFSTLEIQRTEQGDSAMYLCASSLTNGYEQYFGPGTRLTVT.

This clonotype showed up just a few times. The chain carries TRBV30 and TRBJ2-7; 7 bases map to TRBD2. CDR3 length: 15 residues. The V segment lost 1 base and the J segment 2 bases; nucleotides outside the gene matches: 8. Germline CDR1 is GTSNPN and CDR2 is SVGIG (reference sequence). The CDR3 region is CAWSATAGSAYEQYF. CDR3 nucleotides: TGTGCCTGGAGTGCGACAGCGGGAAGCGCCTACGAGCAGTACTTC. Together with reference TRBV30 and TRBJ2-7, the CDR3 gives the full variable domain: SQTIHQWPATLVQPVGSPLSLECTVEGTSNPNLYWYRQAAGRGLQLLFYSVGIGQISSEVPQNLSASRPQDRQFILSSKKLLLSDSGFYLCAWSATAGSAYEQYFGPGTRLTVT.

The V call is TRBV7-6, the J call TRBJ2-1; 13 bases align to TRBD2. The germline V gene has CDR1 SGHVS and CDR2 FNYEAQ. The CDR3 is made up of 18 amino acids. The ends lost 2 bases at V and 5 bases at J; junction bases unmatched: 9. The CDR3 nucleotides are TGTGCCAGCAGCTTAAGACTAGCGGGAGGTTTTTTGGACAATGAGCAGTTCTTC. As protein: CASSLRLAGGFLDNEQFF.

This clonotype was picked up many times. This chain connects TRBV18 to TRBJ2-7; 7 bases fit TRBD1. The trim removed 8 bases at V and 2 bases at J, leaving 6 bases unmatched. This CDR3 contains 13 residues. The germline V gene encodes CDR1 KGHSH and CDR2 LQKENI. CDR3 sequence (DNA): TGTGCCAGCAGCCCGGGACAGACCTACGAGCAGTACTTC. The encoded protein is CASSPGQTYEQYF.

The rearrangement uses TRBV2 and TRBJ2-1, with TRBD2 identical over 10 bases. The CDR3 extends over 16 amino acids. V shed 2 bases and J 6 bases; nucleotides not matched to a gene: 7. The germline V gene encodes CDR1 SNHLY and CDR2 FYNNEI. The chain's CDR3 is CASSEPLLAGANEQFF. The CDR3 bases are TGTGCCAGCAGTGAACCCCTCCTAGCGGGGGCCAATGAGCAGTTCTTC. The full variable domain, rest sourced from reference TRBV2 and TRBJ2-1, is EPEVTQTPSHQVTQMGQEVILRCVPISNHLYFYWYRQILGQKVEFLVSFYNNEISEKSEIFDDQFSVERPDGSNFTLKIRSTKLEDSAMYFCASSEPLLAGANEQFFGPGTRLTVL.

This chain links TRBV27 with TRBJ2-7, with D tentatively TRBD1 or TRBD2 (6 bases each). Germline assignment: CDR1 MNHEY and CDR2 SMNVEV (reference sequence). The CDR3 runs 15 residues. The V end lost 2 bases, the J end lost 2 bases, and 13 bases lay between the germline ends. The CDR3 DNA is TGTGCCAGCAGTTTAATGTCTCGGGGGCCCTACGAGCAGTACTTC. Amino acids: CASSLMSRGPYEQYF.

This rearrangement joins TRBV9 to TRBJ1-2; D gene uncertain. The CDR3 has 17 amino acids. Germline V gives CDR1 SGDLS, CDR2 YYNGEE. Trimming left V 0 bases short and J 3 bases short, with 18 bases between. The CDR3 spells CASSVGTRTGLDYGYTF. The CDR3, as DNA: TGTGCCAGCAGCGTAGGTACCAGGACCGGATTAGACTATGGCTACACCTTC. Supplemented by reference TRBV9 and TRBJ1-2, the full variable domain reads DSGVTQTPKHLITATGQRVTLRCSPRSGDLSVYWYQQSLDQGLQFLIQYYNGEERAKGNILERFSAQQFPDLHSELNLSSLELGDSALYFCASSVGTRTGLDYGYTFGSGTRLTVV.

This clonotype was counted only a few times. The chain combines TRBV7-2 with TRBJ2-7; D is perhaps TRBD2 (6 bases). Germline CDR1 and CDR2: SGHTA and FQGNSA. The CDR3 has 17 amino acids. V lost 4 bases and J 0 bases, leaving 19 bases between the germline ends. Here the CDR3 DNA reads TGTGCCAGCAGCTCGCTTTTTATAGCGGAAAACTCCTACGAGCAGTACTTC. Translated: CASSSLFIAENSYEQYF.

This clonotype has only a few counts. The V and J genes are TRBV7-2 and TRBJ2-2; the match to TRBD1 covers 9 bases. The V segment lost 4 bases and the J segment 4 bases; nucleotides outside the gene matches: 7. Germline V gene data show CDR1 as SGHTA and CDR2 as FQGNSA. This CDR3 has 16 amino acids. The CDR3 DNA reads TGTGCCAGCAGCTCATGGGACAGGGTGGGCACCGGGGAGCTGTTTTTT. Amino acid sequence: CASSSWDRVGTGELFF.

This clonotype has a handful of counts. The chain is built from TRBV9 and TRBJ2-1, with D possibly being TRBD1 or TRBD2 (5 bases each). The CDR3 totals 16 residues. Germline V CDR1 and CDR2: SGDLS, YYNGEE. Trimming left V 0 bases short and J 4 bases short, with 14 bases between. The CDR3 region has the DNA TGTGCCAGCAGCGTAGCCTGGACGGGGCTGTACAATGAGCAGTTCTTC. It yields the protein CASSVAWTGLYNEQFF.

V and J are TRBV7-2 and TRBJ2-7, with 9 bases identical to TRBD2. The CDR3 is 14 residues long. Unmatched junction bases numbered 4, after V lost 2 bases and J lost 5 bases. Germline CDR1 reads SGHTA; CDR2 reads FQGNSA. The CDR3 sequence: CASSLLAGYDEQYF. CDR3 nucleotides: TGTGCCAGCAGCTTACTAGCGGGATATGACGAGCAGTACTTC.

The CDR3 DNA follows: TGTGCCAGCAGCTTCTCCGGGACCCAGAACACTGAAGCTTTCTTT. Amino acids: CASSFSGTQNTEAFF. This chain joins TRBV5-5 and TRBJ1-1; possibly TRBD1 for D (5 bases). CDR3 length equals 15 residues. V lost 2 bases to trimming and J lost 1 base, with 12 bases between them. Germline lookup yields CDR1 SGHKS and CDR2 YYEKEE (reference sequence).

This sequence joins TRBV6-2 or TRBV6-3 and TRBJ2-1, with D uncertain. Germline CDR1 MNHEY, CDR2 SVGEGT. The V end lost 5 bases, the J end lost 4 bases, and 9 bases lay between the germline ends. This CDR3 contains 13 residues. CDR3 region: CASSPQWYNEQFF. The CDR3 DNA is TGTGCCAGCAGTCCCCAGTGGTACAATGAGCAGTTCTTC.

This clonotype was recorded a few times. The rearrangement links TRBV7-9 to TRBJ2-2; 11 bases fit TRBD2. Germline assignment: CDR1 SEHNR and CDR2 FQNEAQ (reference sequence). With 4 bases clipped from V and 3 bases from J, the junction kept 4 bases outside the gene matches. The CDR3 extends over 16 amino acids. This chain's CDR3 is CASSSIAGGDTGELFF. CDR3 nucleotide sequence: TGTGCCAGCAGCTCTATAGCGGGAGGGGACACCGGGGAGCTGTTTTTT.

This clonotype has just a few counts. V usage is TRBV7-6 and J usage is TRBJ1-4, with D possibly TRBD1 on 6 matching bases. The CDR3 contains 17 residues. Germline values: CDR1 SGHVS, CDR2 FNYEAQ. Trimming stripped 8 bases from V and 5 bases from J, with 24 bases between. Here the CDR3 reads CASRAGTNPQSNEKLFF. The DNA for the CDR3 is TGTGCCAGCCGTGCCGGGACAAACCCCCAATCGAATGAAAAACTGTTTTTT.

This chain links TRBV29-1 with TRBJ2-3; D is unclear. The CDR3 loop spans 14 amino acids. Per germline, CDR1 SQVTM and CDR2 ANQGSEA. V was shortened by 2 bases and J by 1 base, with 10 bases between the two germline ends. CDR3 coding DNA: TGCAGCGTTGAACCAACGGCAGGCACAGATACGCAGTATTTT. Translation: CSVEPTAGTDTQYF.

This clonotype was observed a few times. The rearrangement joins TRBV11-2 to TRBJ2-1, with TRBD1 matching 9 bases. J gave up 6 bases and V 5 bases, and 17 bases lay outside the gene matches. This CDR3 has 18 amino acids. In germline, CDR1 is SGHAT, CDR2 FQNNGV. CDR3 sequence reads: CASSRWDRAGYVGNEQFF. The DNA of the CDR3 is TGTGCCAGCAGCCGCTGGGACAGGGCTGGGTATGTTGGCAATGAGCAGTTCTTC.

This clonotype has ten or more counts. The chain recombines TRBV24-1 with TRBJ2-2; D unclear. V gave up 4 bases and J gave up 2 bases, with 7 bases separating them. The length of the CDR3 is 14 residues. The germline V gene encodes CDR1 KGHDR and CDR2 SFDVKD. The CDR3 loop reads CATSEGGNTGELFF. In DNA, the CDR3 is TGTGCCACCAGTGAGGGTGGAAACACCGGGGAGCTGTTTTTT.

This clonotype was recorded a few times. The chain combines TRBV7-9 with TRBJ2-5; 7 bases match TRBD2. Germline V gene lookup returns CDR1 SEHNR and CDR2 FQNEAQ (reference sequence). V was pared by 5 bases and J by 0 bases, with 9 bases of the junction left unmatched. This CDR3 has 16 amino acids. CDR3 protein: CASSNSAGTYQETQYF. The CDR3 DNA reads TGTGCCAGCAGCAACTCAGCGGGAACTTACCAAGAGACCCAGTACTTC. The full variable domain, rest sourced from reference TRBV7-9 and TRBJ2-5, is DTGVSQNPRHKITKRGQNVTFRCDPISEHNRLYWYRQTLGQGPEFLTYFQNEAQLEKSRLLSDRFSAERPKGSFSTLEIQRTEQGDSAMYLCASSNSAGTYQETQYFGPGTRLLVL.

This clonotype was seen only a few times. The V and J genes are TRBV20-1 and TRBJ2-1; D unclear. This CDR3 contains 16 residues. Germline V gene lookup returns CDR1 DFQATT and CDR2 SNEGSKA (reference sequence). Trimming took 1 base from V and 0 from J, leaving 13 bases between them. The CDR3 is CSARGGSASSYNEQFF. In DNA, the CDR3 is TGCAGTGCTAGAGGAGGAAGCGCTAGCTCCTACAATGAGCAGTTCTTC.

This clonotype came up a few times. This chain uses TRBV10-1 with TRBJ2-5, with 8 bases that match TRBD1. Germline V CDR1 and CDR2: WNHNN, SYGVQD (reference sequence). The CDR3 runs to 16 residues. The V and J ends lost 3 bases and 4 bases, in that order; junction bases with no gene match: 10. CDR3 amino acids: CASSEIDAGQAETQYF. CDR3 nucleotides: TGCGCCAGCAGTGAAATAGACGCGGGACAGGCAGAGACCCAGTACTTC.

CDR3 sequence: CASNSGQLPANTGELFF. The DNA of the CDR3 is TGCGCCAGCAACTCGGGGCAGCTCCCCGCGAACACCGGGGAGCTGTTTTTT. The genes are TRBV5-1 and TRBJ2-2; D may correspond to TRBD1 or TRBD2 (5 bases each). V gave up 6 bases and J gave up 0 bases, with 18 bases separating them. CDR3 length: 17 residues. The V gene's germline CDR1 is SGHRS and CDR2 YFSETQ.